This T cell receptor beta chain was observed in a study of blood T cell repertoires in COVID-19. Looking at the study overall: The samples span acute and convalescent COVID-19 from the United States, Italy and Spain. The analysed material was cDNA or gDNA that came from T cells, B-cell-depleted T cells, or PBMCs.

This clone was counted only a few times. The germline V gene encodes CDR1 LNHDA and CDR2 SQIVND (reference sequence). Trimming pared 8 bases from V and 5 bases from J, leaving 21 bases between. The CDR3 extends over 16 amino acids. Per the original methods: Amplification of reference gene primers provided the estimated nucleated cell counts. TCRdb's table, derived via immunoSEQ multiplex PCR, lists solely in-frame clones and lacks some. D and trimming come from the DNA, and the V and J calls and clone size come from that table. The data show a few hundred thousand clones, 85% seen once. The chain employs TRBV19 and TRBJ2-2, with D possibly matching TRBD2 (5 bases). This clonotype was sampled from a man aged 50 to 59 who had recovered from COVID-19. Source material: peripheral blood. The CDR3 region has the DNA TGTGCCAGTGGTAGGGTAGCGTCAGTAAAAACCGGGGAGCTGTTTTTT. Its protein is CASGRVASVKTGELFF.